These T cell receptor beta chains were read from a single sample in a study of patients and donors after allogeneic stem cell transplantation. From the RT-PCR reads, TCRdb called clonotypes with MiXCR, one entry per CDR3 protein. The sample contains roughly 230,000 distinct CDR3 sequences, over 12% of which appear only once. Material: blood, either unsorted or a sorted T cell fraction (not recorded which). The receptor source for this set is a human donor who was either an allogeneic HSCT recipient or a stem cell or donor lymphocyte infusion donor (not recorded which). It is not recorded whose cells these are; they may come from a transplant donor. Both conserved end residues are part of each CDR3. The order of the fields is V gene, J gene, clone size, D gene, CDR3 DNA, CDR3 protein. The D gene is left open where the match is weak. Only some rows state a clone size, as once, few, many or a class for expanded clones.

TRBV4-2	TRBJ1-4	-	TRBD1	TGTGCCAGCAGCCAAGACCCTGGGACAGCGACGGCAATAAGGGGTGAAAAACTGTTTTTT	CASSQDPGTATAIRGEKLFF
TRBV6-2/TRBV6-3	TRBJ2-7	many	-	TGTGCCAGCAGCCGAATGGACCAAATCTACGAGCAGTACTTC	CASSRMDQIYEQYF
TRBV4-1	TRBJ2-3	few	-	TGCGCCAGCAGCCACCCCGTCCGGGACCCAGGGGATACGCAGTATTTT	CASSHPVRDPGDTQYF
TRBV7-6	TRBJ2-1	-	TRBD2	TGTGCCAGCAGCTTCGCGGGGGTGGACTACAATGAGCAGTTCTTC	CASSFAGVDYNEQFF
TRBV5-1	TRBJ2-1	-	-	TGCGCCAGCAGCCCCGATAACTTACTAGGGAGCTCCTACAATGAGCAGTTCTTC	CASSPDNLLGSSYNEQFF
TRBV4-2	TRBJ2-7	-	-	TGTGCCAGCAGCCAAGATTACGGGGGAACCTACGAGCAGTACTTC	CASSQDYGGTYEQYF
TRBV20-1	TRBJ2-1	-	-	TGCAGTGCTAGTTTGGGAGACGAAAAGTTCTTC	CSASLGDEKFF
TRBV11-3	TRBJ2-1	-	-	TGTGCCAGCAGCTTAGATTCGGGTCCCGGGACTGAGCAGTTCTTC	CASSLDSGPGTEQFF
TRBV7-3	TRBJ1-4	-	TRBD1	TGTGCCAGCAGTCTGCGACAGGGGGAAAAACTGTTTTTT	CASSLRQGEKLFF
TRBV6-5	TRBJ1-1	-	-	TGTGCCAGCAGTTTCCGGGGGAGGCGCACTGAAGCTTTCTTT	CASSFRGRRTEAFF
TRBV9	TRBJ2-7	many	-	TGTGCCAGCAGCGCCGCCCAAGGGTCCTACGAGCAGTACTTC	CASSAAQGSYEQYF
TRBV19	TRBJ1-3	many	-	TGTGCCAGTACCGCGAAGTACTCTGGAAACACCATATATTTT	CASTAKYSGNTIYF
TRBV11-2	TRBJ1-2	few	-	TGTGCCAGCAGCTTAAACAGGGCTAGCTATGGCTACACCTTC	CASSLNRASYGYTF
TRBV5-1	TRBJ1-1	many	-	TGCGCCAGCAGCTTGACGGGAGTTGAAGCTTTCTTT	CASSLTGVEAFF
TRBV6-1	TRBJ1-1	few	-	TGTGCCAGCAGCACCGGGAGAGGGGACACTGAAGCTTTCTTT	CASSTGRGDTEAFF
TRBV30	TRBJ1-2	few	-	TGTGCCTGGACTGGTGGGAAAGGCGATGGCTACACCTTC	CAWTGGKGDGYTF
TRBV29-1	TRBJ2-3	-	-	TGCAGCGTTGAGAGGGTGGGAGATACGCAGTATTTT	CSVERVGDTQYF
TRBV10-3	TRBJ1-6	few	-	TGTGCCATCAGTGGATCGGGGGGGCAGGGGTTTGCACCCCTCCACTTT	CAISGSGGQGFAPLHF
TRBV9	TRBJ2-3	-	TRBD1	TGTGCCAGCAGCGTAGAAGGACAGGGAAAGGGAGATACGCAGTATTTT	CASSVEGQGKGDTQYF
TRBV20-1	TRBJ2-7	-	-	TGCAGTGCCGGGTCCTCCTACGAGCAGTACTTC	CSAGSSYEQYF
TRBV7-3	TRBJ2-1	few	-	TGTGCCAGCAGCTTAAGCGGGAACAATGAGCAGTTCTTC	CASSLSGNNEQFF
TRBV7-6	TRBJ2-1	-	-	TGTGCCAGCAGCTTTGGTCTAGGGAGCTCCTACAATGAGCAGTTCTTC	CASSFGLGSSYNEQFF
TRBV20-1	TRBJ1-2	-	-	TGCAGTGCTAGACAGGACGCCTATGGCTACACCTTC	CSARQDAYGYTF
TRBV29-1	TRBJ2-1	many	TRBD2	TGCAGCGTTGGACTAGCGGGGGGCTCCTACAATGAGCAGTTCTTC	CSVGLAGGSYNEQFF
TRBV20-1	TRBJ2-1	few	TRBD1	TGCAGTGCTGCCCGGGACAGGGGGAACAATGAGCAGTTCTTC	CSAARDRGNNEQFF
TRBV2	TRBJ2-2	-	-	TGTGCCAGCAGTGTTAGTAACACCGGGGAGCTGTTTTTT	CASSVSNTGELFF
TRBV5-1	TRBJ1-1	many	TRBD1	TGCGCCAGCCGTGGACAGGGGAGAGGCACTGAAGCTTTCTTT	CASRGQGRGTEAFF
TRBV7-2	TRBJ1-1	many	-	TGTGCCAGCAGCTTAGCAAGCGGGGGGGCCATGAACACTGAAGCTTTCTTT	CASSLASGGAMNTEAFF
TRBV7-9	TRBJ2-7	-	TRBD2	TGTGCCAGCAGCTTAGGGGCCAAACGGGAGGACTACGAGCAGTACTTC	CASSLGAKREDYEQYF
TRBV5-6	TRBJ1-6	-	-	TGTGCCAGCAGCTTGGTCTGGGGTGGCAATTCACCCCTCCACTTT	CASSLVWGGNSPLHF